A selection of T cell receptor beta chains follows, all from one sample in a study of T-cell memory formation after mild COVID-19. TCRdb re-called the 5' RACE reads with MiXCR, one entry per CDR3 protein. The table includes about 350,000 distinct CDR3 sequences, roughly an eighth detected once. Material for sequencing was PBMCs or a T cell subset sorted from them (not recorded which). These receptors were obtained from a man aged 18 to 30 who had mild COVID-19 (a few samples of this study predate the infection). Cell type and time point are not known. Each CDR3 is given with its conserved first and last residue. Each record gives: CDR3 protein, CDR3 DNA, D gene, V gene, J gene, clone size. A D gene is named only where the DNA matches it firmly. The size entry is marked missing in some rows and otherwise reads once, few, many or a size class.

CDR3 protein: CSASGRRTDTQYF
CDR3 DNA: TGCAGCGCCTCCGGCCGACGCACAGATACGCAGTATTTT
D gene: .
V gene: TRBV29-1
J gene: TRBJ2-3
clone size: many

CDR3 protein: CASSVGLREAFF
CDR3 DNA: TGTGCCAGTAGTGTGGGACTGCGTGAAGCTTTCTTT
D gene: .
V gene: TRBV19
J gene: TRBJ1-1
clone size: .

CDR3 protein: CATSRVGGPETQYF
CDR3 DNA: TGTGCCACCAGCAGAGTGGGGGGCCCAGAGACCCAGTACTTC
D gene: .
V gene: TRBV15
J gene: TRBJ2-5
clone size: .

CDR3 protein: CSVETSTDTQYF
CDR3 DNA: TGCAGCGTTGAAACCTCCACAGATACGCAGTATTTT
D gene: .
V gene: TRBV29-1
J gene: TRBJ2-3
clone size: .

CDR3 protein: CASSLALAGAYEQYF
CDR3 DNA: TGTGCCAGCAGCTTAGCGCTGGCAGGCGCCTACGAGCAGTACTTC
D gene: .
V gene: TRBV7-8
J gene: TRBJ2-7
clone size: many

CDR3 protein: CASSLVQRGTQYF
CDR3 DNA: TGCGCCAGCAGCTTGGTCCAGCGGGGTACGCAGTATTTT
D gene: TRBD2
V gene: TRBV5-1
J gene: TRBJ2-3
clone size: many

CDR3 protein: CASSRGAWNEQFF
CDR3 DNA: TGTGCCAGCAGCCGGGGGGCCTGGAATGAGCAGTTCTTC
D gene: .
V gene: TRBV12-3/TRBV12-4
J gene: TRBJ2-1
clone size: .

CDR3 protein: CSATGVAGGLEETQYF
CDR3 DNA: TGCAGTGCTACGGGGGTAGCGGGGGGGCTAGAAGAGACCCAGTACTTC
D gene: TRBD2
V gene: TRBV20-1
J gene: TRBJ2-5
clone size: .

CDR3 protein: CASSSSSGGAPDTQYF
CDR3 DNA: TGTGCCAGCAGCTCCTCTAGCGGGGGGGCCCCAGATACGCAGTATTTT
D gene: TRBD2
V gene: TRBV7-9
J gene: TRBJ2-3
clone size: .

CDR3 protein: CASNPGQGQNIQYF
CDR3 DNA: TGTGCCAGCAATCCGGGACAGGGACAAAACATTCAGTACTTC
D gene: TRBD1
V gene: TRBV7-2
J gene: TRBJ2-4
clone size: few

CDR3 protein: CASSLPDATDTQYF
CDR3 DNA: TGTGCCAGCAGTTTACCAGACGCCACAGATACGCAGTATTTT
D gene: .
V gene: TRBV12-3/TRBV12-4
J gene: TRBJ2-3
clone size: few

CDR3 protein: CASKNRGFETQYF
CDR3 DNA: TGCGCCAGCAAGAACAGGGGATTTGAGACCCAGTACTTC
D gene: TRBD1
V gene: TRBV23-1
J gene: TRBJ2-5
clone size: many

CDR3 protein: CASSPGTVNNEQFF
CDR3 DNA: TGTGCCAGCTCACCAGGGACAGTTAACAATGAGCAGTTCTTC
D gene: TRBD1
V gene: TRBV18
J gene: TRBJ2-1
clone size: .

CDR3 protein: CASSPTGIYNSPLHF
CDR3 DNA: TGTGCCAGCAGCCCAACCGGGATTTATAATTCACCCCTCCACTTT
D gene: .
V gene: TRBV12-3/TRBV12-4
J gene: TRBJ1-6
clone size: few

CDR3 protein: CASSQDFRGRQPQHF
CDR3 DNA: TGCGCCAGCAGCCAAGATTTTAGAGGGCGTCAGCCCCAGCATTTT
D gene: .
V gene: TRBV4-3
J gene: TRBJ1-5
clone size: .

CDR3 protein: CAIINRDRVPYEQYF
CDR3 DNA: TGTGCCATCATTAACCGGGACAGGGTTCCCTACGAGCAGTACTTC
D gene: TRBD1
V gene: TRBV10-3
J gene: TRBJ2-7
clone size: many

CDR3 protein: CASSPRGQETQYF
CDR3 DNA: TGTGCCAGCTCACCGCGGGGGCAAGAGACCCAGTACTTC
D gene: TRBD2
V gene: TRBV18
J gene: TRBJ2-5
clone size: many

CDR3 protein: CASSAQNNYGYTF
CDR3 DNA: TGTGCCAGCAGCGCACAGAATAACTATGGCTACACCTTC
D gene: .
V gene: TRBV11-2
J gene: TRBJ1-2
clone size: .

CDR3 protein: CASSRGPHSNQPQHF
CDR3 DNA: TGTGCCAGCAGCAGGGGGCCCCATAGCAATCAGCCCCAGCATTTT
D gene: TRBD1
V gene: TRBV3-1
J gene: TRBJ1-5
clone size: .

CDR3 protein: CSARGRRYEQYF
CDR3 DNA: TGCAGTGCTAGAGGACGCCGCTACGAGCAGTACTTC
D gene: .
V gene: TRBV20-1
J gene: TRBJ2-7
clone size: .

CDR3 protein: CASRASRGRFYNSPLHF
CDR3 DNA: TGTGCCAGCAGAGCATCTCGGGGCAGGTTCTATAATTCACCCCTCCACTTT
D gene: .
V gene: TRBV2
J gene: TRBJ1-6
clone size: few

CDR3 protein: CASSLVRPDTGELFF
CDR3 DNA: TGCGCCAGCAGCTTGGTAAGGCCGGACACCGGGGAGCTGTTTTTT
D gene: .
V gene: TRBV5-1
J gene: TRBJ2-2
clone size: few

CDR3 protein: CASRPDRAYNSPLHF
CDR3 DNA: TGTGCCAGCAGGCCTGACAGGGCTTATAATTCACCCCTCCACTTT
D gene: TRBD1
V gene: TRBV2
J gene: TRBJ1-6
clone size: few

CDR3 protein: CASSYSNFFGIDEQFF
CDR3 DNA: TGTGCCAGCAGTTACTCGAATTTCTTCGGGATCGATGAGCAGTTCTTC
D gene: .
V gene: TRBV6-5
J gene: TRBJ2-1
clone size: .

CDR3 protein: CATDISLDEQFF
CDR3 DNA: TGTGCCACCGATATATCTCTCGATGAGCAGTTCTTC
D gene: .
V gene: TRBV7-9
J gene: TRBJ2-1
clone size: .

CDR3 protein: CASSLSWQGVQPEAFF
CDR3 DNA: TGCGCCAGCAGCTTGAGTTGGCAGGGAGTCCAACCTGAAGCTTTCTTT
D gene: .
V gene: TRBV5-1
J gene: TRBJ1-1
clone size: .

CDR3 protein: CASSFNWGGEETQYF
CDR3 DNA: TGTGCCAGCTCCTTTAACTGGGGCGGGGAAGAGACCCAGTACTTC
D gene: .
V gene: TRBV7-2
J gene: TRBJ2-5
clone size: .

CDR3 protein: CASSETKGAHETQYF
CDR3 DNA: TGTGCCAGCTCCGAAACCAAGGGGGCTCATGAGACCCAGTACTTC
D gene: TRBD1
V gene: TRBV18
J gene: TRBJ2-5
clone size: .

CDR3 protein: CASSLKLWQGGAGELFF
CDR3 DNA: TGTGCCAGCAGCTTAAAGCTCTGGCAGGGAGGAGCCGGGGAGCTGTTTTTT
D gene: .
V gene: TRBV7-8
J gene: TRBJ2-2
clone size: many

CDR3 protein: CATTKGGQPDNEQFF
CDR3 DNA: TGTGCCACCACCAAAGGCGGGCAGCCGGACAATGAGCAGTTCTTC
D gene: .
V gene: TRBV24-1
J gene: TRBJ2-1
clone size: .

CDR3 protein: CASSSFGGNPYEQYF
CDR3 DNA: TGTGCCAGCAGTTCCTTCGGGGGGAATCCCTACGAGCAGTACTTC
D gene: TRBD2
V gene: TRBV6-5
J gene: TRBJ2-7
clone size: .

CDR3 protein: CASATGELFF
CDR3 DNA: TGTGCCAGTGCCACCGGGGAGCTGTTTTTT
D gene: .
V gene: TRBV12-3/TRBV12-4
J gene: TRBJ2-2
clone size: few

CDR3 protein: CASSYVNGVPAYEQYF
CDR3 DNA: TGTGCCAGCAGTTATGTCAATGGGGTACCGGCCTACGAGCAGTACTTC
D gene: .
V gene: TRBV6-2/TRBV6-3
J gene: TRBJ2-7
clone size: .

CDR3 protein: CASSSSGTPNF
CDR3 DNA: TGTGCCAGCAGTTCCTCCGGGACCCCCAATTTT
D gene: .
V gene: TRBV6-6
J gene: TRBJ1-5
clone size: few

CDR3 protein: CSVEEGNTEAFF
CDR3 DNA: TGCAGCGTTGAAGAGGGGAACACTGAAGCTTTCTTT
D gene: .
V gene: TRBV29-1
J gene: TRBJ1-1
clone size: few

CDR3 protein: CASSFGSGGAPLKGQYF
CDR3 DNA: TGTGCCAGCAGCTTCGGCAGCGGGGGGGCCCCCTTGAAGGGCCAGTACTTC
D gene: TRBD2
V gene: TRBV7-6
J gene: TRBJ2-5
clone size: few

CDR3 protein: CASRVRQGLKADTQYF
CDR3 DNA: TGTGCCAGCAGGGTTCGACAGGGCTTAAAAGCAGATACGCAGTATTTT
D gene: TRBD1
V gene: TRBV6-5
J gene: TRBJ2-3
clone size: .

CDR3 protein: CASSPSPTGDYEQYF
CDR3 DNA: TGCGCCAGCAGCCCCTCCCCCACAGGGGACTACGAGCAGTACTTC
D gene: TRBD1
V gene: TRBV4-3
J gene: TRBJ2-7
clone size: .

CDR3 protein: CASSLGTSGSTDTQYF
CDR3 DNA: TGCGCCAGCAGCCTTGGGACTAGCGGGTCCACAGATACGCAGTATTTT
D gene: TRBD2
V gene: TRBV5-1
J gene: TRBJ2-3
clone size: many

CDR3 protein: CASSLVLGGNEQFF
CDR3 DNA: TGCGCCAGCAGCTTGGTGCTGGGGGGGAATGAGCAGTTCTTC
D gene: TRBD2
V gene: TRBV5-1
J gene: TRBJ2-1
clone size: many

CDR3 protein: CASSKNIGRGNTGELFF
CDR3 DNA: TGTGCCAGCAGCAAAAACATCGGCAGGGGTAACACCGGGGAGCTGTTTTTT
D gene: .
V gene: TRBV21-1
J gene: TRBJ2-2
clone size: .

CDR3 protein: CASSFDSNQPQHF
CDR3 DNA: TGCGCCAGCAGCTTTGATAGCAATCAGCCCCAGCATTTT
D gene: .
V gene: TRBV5-1
J gene: TRBJ1-5
clone size: many

CDR3 protein: CASSLRDSYGYTF
CDR3 DNA: TGTGCCAGCAGCTTAAGGGACAGCTATGGCTACACCTTC
D gene: TRBD1
V gene: TRBV7-2
J gene: TRBJ1-2
clone size: few

CDR3 protein: CASSTEGGGYTF
CDR3 DNA: TGTGCCAGCAGTACCGAAGGGGGAGGCTACACCTTC
D gene: .
V gene: TRBV12-3/TRBV12-4
J gene: TRBJ1-2
clone size: .

CDR3 protein: CASSMGQGAGELFF
CDR3 DNA: TGTGCCAGTAGTATGGGACAGGGGGCCGGGGAGCTGTTTTTT
D gene: TRBD1
V gene: TRBV19
J gene: TRBJ2-2
clone size: few

CDR3 protein: CASSLILGDTQYF
CDR3 DNA: TGTGCCAGCAGCTTAATATTAGGGGATACGCAGTATTTT
D gene: .
V gene: TRBV7-2
J gene: TRBJ2-3
clone size: few

CDR3 protein: CASSPSGSGLRTDTQYF
CDR3 DNA: TGTGCCAGCAGCCCAAGCGGTTCGGGACTCCGCACAGATACGCAGTATTTT
D gene: .
V gene: TRBV7-3
J gene: TRBJ2-3
clone size: .